This T cell receptor (beta chain) was documented in a study of T-cell reconstitution after alpha-beta-depleted transplantation in children. V lost 11 bases and J 8 bases, leaving 13 bases between the germline ends. CDR1 and CDR2 from the germline V gene are ENHRY and SYGVKD. This CDR3 contains 11 residues. Concerning this clonotype: Its antigen is as yet unknown.

Points from the study as a whole: Some patients' high day-60 TCRbeta diversity was attributed to recipient cells surviving conditioning. Reportedly, alpha-beta T cells present about two months post-transplant originated from several hundred expanded clones of graft origin. It was newly produced T cells that mostly accounted for T-cell counts and diversity one year after transplant.

A TCRbeta library incorporating unique molecular identifiers was prepared. TCRdb reprocessed the PCR reads via MiXCR and lists one record per CDR3 protein. Found here are roughly 120,000 distinct CDR3 sequences, 23% of them singletons; the top ten hold 10% to 13%. This sequence joins TRBV10-3 and TRBJ2-1; possible D gene TRBD2, 5 bases. The clonotype comes from a male patient under 10 years old who had a stem cell transplant for chronic granulomatous disease, so the T cells may come from the graft donor. Material: PBMCs, mostly from graft donor cells, obtained 180 days after TCRalphabeta/CD19-depleted stem cell transplant. DNA of the CDR3: TGTGCCTCGGCCATGGAGGATGAGCAGTTCTTC. Protein: CASAMEDEQFF.